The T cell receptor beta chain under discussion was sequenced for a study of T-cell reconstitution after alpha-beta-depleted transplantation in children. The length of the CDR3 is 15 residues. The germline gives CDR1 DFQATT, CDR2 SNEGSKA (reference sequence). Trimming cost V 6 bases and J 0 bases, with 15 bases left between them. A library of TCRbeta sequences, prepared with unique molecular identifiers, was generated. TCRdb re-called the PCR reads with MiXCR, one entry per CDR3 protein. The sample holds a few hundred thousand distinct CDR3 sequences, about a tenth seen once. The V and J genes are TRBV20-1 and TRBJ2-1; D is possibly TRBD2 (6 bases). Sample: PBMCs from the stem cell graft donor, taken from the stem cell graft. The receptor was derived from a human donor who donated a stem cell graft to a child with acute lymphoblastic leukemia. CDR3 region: CSAERVLSSYNEQFF. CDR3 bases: TGCAGTGCGGAGCGGGTCTTAAGCTCCTACAATGAGCAGTTCTTC.